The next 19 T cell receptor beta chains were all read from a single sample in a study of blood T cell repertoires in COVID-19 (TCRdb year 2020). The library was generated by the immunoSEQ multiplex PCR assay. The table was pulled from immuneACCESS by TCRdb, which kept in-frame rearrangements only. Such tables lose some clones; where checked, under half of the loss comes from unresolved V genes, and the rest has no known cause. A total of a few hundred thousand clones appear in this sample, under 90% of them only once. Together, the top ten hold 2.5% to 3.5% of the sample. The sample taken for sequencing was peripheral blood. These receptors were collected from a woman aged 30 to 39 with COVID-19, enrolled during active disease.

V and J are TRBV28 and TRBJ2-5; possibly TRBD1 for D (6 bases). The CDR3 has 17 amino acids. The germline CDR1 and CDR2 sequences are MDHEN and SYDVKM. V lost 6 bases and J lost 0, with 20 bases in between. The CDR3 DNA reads TGTGCCAGCAGCCCCGCCGGACAGTGGAGGTACCAAGAGACCCAGTACTTC. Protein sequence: CASSPAGQWRYQETQYF.

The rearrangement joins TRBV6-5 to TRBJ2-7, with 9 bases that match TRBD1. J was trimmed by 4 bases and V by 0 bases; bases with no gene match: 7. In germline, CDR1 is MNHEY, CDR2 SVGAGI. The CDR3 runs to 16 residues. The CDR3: CASSYSTGGAQYEQYF. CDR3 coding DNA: TGTGCCAGCAGTTACTCGACAGGGGGGGCTCAGTACGAGCAGTACTTC.

The CDR3 spells CASSEGAESGYTF. The CDR3 region has the DNA TGTGCCAGCAGTGAAGGAGCGGAGTCGGGCTACACCTTC. V and J are TRBV2 and TRBJ1-2; D is ambiguous. Germline-derived CDR1 and CDR2 are SNHLY and FYNNEI. The CDR3 consists of 13 residues. V dropped 1 base and J dropped 8 bases, with 11 bases sitting between them.

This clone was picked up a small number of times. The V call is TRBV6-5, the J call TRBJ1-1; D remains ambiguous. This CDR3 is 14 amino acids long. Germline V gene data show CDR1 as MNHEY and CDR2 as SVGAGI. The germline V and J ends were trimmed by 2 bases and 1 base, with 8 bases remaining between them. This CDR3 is CASSYRHPNTEAFF. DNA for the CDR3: TGTGCCAGCAGTTACCGACACCCGAACACTGAAGCTTTCTTT.

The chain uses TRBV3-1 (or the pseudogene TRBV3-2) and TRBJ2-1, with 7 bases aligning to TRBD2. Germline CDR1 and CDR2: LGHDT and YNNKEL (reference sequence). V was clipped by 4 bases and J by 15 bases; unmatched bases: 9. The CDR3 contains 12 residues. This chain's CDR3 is CASSRPGGVRFF. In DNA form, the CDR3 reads TGTGCCAGCAGCCGGCCGGGAGGTGTAAGGTTCTTC.

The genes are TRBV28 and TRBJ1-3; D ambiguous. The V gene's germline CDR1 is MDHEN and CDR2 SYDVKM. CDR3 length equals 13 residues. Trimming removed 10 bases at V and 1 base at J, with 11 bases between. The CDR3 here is CATKGGSGNTIYF. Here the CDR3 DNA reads TGTGCCACCAAAGGAGGATCTGGAAACACCATATATTTT.

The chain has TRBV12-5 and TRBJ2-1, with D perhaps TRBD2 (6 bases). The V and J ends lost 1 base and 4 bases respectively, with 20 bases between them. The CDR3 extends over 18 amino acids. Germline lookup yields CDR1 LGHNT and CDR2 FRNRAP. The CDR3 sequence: CASGLEGRRDLPYNEQFF. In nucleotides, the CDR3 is TGTGCTAGTGGTTTGGAAGGAAGGCGGGACCTTCCTTACAATGAGCAGTTCTTC.

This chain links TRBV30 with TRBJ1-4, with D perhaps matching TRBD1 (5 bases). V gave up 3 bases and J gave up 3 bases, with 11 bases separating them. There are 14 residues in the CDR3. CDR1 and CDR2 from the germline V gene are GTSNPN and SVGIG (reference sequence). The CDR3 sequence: CAWRVQGPNEKLFF. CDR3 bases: TGTGCCTGGAGAGTCCAGGGCCCTAATGAAAAACTGTTTTTT.

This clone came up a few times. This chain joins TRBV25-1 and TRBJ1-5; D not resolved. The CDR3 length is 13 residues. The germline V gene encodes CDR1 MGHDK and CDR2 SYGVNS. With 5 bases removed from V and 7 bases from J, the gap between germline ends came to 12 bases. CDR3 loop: CASSWVMRQPQHF. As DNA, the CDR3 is TGTGCCAGCAGTTGGGTTATGAGGCAGCCCCAGCATTTT.

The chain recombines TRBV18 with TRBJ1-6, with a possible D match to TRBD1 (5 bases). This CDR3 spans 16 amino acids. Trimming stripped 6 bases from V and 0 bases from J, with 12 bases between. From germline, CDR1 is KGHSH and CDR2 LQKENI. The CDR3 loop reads CASSSGASSYNSPLHF. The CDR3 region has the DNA TGTGCCAGCTCTTCTGGGGCGAGCTCCTATAATTCACCCCTCCACTTT.

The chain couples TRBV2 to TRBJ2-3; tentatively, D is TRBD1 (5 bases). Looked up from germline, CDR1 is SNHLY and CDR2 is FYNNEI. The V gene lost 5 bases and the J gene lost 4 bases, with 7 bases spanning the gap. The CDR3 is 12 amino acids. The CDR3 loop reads CASSIGADTQYF. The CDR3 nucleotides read TGTGCCAGCAGTATAGGGGCAGATACGCAGTATTTT. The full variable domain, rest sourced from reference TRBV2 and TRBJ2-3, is EPEVTQTPSHQVTQMGQEVILRCVPISNHLYFYWYRQILGQKVEFLVSFYNNEISEKSEIFDDQFSVERPDGSNFTLKIRSTKLEDSAMYFCASSIGADTQYFGPGTRLTVL.

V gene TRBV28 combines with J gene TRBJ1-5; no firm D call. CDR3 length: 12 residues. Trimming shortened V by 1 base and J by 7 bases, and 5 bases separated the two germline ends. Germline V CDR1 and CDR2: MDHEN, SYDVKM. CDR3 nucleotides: TGTGCCAGCAGTTTATCTATCCAGCCCCAGCATTTT. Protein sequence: CASSLSIQPQHF.

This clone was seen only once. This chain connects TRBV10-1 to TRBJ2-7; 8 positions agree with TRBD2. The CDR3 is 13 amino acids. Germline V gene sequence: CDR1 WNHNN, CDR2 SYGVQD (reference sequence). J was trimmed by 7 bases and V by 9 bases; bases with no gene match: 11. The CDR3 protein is CASLREPGGEQYF. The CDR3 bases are TGCGCCAGTCTCCGGGAGCCGGGGGGGGAGCAGTACTTC.

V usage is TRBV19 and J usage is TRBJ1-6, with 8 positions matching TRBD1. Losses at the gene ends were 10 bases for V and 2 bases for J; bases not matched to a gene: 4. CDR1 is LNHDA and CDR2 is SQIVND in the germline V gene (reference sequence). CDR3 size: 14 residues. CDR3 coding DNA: TGTGCCACCGGGACAGGCACCTATAATTCACCCCTCCACTTT. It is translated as CATGTGTYNSPLHF.

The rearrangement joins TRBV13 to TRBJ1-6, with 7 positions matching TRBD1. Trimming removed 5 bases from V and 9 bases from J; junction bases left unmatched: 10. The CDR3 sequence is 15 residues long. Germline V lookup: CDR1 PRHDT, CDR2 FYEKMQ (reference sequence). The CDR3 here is CASSGRQGDGSPLHF. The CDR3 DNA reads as TGTGCCAGCAGCGGAAGACAGGGAGACGGTTCACCCCTCCACTTT.

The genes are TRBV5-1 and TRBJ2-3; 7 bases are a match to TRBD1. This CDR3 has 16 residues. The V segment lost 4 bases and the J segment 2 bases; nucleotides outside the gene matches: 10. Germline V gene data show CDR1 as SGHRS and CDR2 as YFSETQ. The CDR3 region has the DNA TGCGCCAGCAGCGTTGGGACAGCGCCTTTCACAGATACGCAGTATTTT. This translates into CASSVGTAPFTDTQYF.

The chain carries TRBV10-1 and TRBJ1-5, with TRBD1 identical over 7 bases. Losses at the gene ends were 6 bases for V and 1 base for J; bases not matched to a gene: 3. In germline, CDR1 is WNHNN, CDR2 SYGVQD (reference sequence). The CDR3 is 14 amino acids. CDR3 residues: CASSQTGSNQPQHF. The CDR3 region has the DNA TGCGCCAGCAGCCAGACAGGGAGCAATCAGCCCCAGCATTTT.

CDR3: CASRNNNSPLHF. CDR3 sequence (DNA): TGTGCCAGCAGGAACAATAATTCACCCCTCCACTTT. The V call is TRBV28, the J call TRBJ1-6, with D unresolved. The CDR3 extends over 12 amino acids. Germline assignment: CDR1 MDHEN and CDR2 SYDVKM. V dropped 6 bases and J dropped 5 bases, with 5 bases sitting between them.

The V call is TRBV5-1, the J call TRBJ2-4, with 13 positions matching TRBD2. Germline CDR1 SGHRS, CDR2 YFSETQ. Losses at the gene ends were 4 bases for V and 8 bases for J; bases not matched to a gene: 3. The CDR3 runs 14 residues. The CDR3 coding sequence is TGCGCCAGCAGCCCCGGACTAGCGGGAGACATTCAGTACTTC. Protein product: CASSPGLAGDIQYF.